Listed below are T cell receptor beta chains from one sample, sequenced in a study of blood T cell repertoires in COVID-19. TCRdb's copy holds only in-frame clones and misses some; the assay was immunoSEQ multiplex PCR. The sample lists around 210,000 clones; approximately 85% were seen once. Sequenced sample: peripheral blood. The receptor set was obtained from a man aged 45-60 years with COVID-19, enrolled during active disease. Each CDR3 is given with its conserved first and last residue. A D gene is named only where the DNA matches it firmly. For some rows the clone size is stated as once, few or many, or as a class when expanded; others skip it.

j_call clone_size d_call v_call cdr3_nt cdr3_aa
TRBJ1-4 - - TRBV27 TGTGCCAGCAGTTCAACAGGGACGGGTGAAAAACTGTTTTTT CASSSTGTGEKLFF
TRBJ2-2 - TRBD1 TRBV9 TGTGCCAGCAGCGTAGATGGACAGGGGTCCGGGGAGCTGTTTTTT CASSVDGQGSGELFF
TRBJ1-2 - - TRBV19 TGTGCCAGTAGTTCTTCCTACCGCAACTATGGCTACACCTTC CASSSSYRNYGYTF
TRBJ2-7 - - TRBV5-8 TGTGCCAGCAGCTTGGTCCGTTCCGAGCAGTACTTC CASSLVRSEQYF
TRBJ1-1 - - TRBV19 TGTGCCAGTAGGCGACAGGTCGACACTGAAGCTTTCTTT CASRRQVDTEAFF
TRBJ2-6 - TRBD2 TRBV14 TGTGCCAGCAGCCAAGCCCTAGCGGGGGGTCGCTCTGGGGCCAACGTCCTGACTTTC CASSQALAGGRSGANVLTF
TRBJ2-1 - TRBD2 TRBV4-1 TGCGCCAGCAGCCAAGGTCTAGCGGGACTAGGAGACAATGAGCAGTTCTTC CASSQGLAGLGDNEQFF
TRBJ1-2 - - TRBV7-3 TGTGCCAGCAGCATTACAGGAAACTATGGCTACACCTTC CASSITGNYGYTF
TRBJ1-3 - - TRBV16 TGTGCCAGCAGCCAATACGGAGGATCCATATATTTT CASSQYGGSIYF
TRBJ2-3 - - TRBV10-3 TGTGCCATCAGCCGACAGACAGGTTCAGATACGCAGTATTTT CAISRQTGSDTQYF
TRBJ2-1 - TRBD2 TRBV4-1 TGCGCCAGCAGCCAAGCGAGCGGGGGGAACAATGAGCAGTTCTTC CASSQASGGNNEQFF
TRBJ1-6 - TRBD1 TRBV7-9 TGTGCCAGCAGCTTAGCGACAGGGGGTTACGTCCTCCACTTT CASSLATGGYVLHF
TRBJ1-1 - - TRBV7-9 TGTGCCAGCAGCCGGCGGCCGAACACTGAAGCTTTCTTT CASSRRPNTEAFF
TRBJ2-3 - - TRBV6-5 TGTGCCAGCATGGGCGTAATCACAGATACGCAGTATTTT CASMGVITDTQYF
TRBJ2-2 - - TRBV16 TGTGCCAGCAGCCCACAGGGCAGCACCGGGGAGCTGTTTTTT CASSPQGSTGELFF
TRBJ1-1 - - TRBV12-1 TGTGCCAGCAGCTTCCAGGGATGTACTGAAGCTTTCTTT CASSFQGCTEAFF
TRBJ2-5 - TRBD1 TRBV27 TGTGCCAGCAGTCTCTTCGGGACAGGGGGGCGAGAGACCCAGTACTTC CASSLFGTGGRETQYF
TRBJ1-4 - - TRBV30 TGTGCCTGGAGTCACGGGGAGTACGAAAAACTGTTTTTT CAWSHGEYEKLFF
TRBJ1-5 - TRBD1 TRBV6-5 TGTGCCAGCAGTTCGACAAGACAGGGTGGTCTGCCCCAGCATTTT CASSSTRQGGLPQHF
TRBJ2-2 - - TRBV6-5 TGTGCCAGCAGGCCCTTGGGGGGGCGCAGCGGGGAGCTGTTTTTT CASRPLGGRSGELFF
TRBJ1-3 few - TRBV4-1 TGCGCCAGCAGCCAAGATGAGAGAACTGGAAACACCATATATTTT CASSQDERTGNTIYF
TRBJ2-1 - TRBD1 TRBV5-1 TGCGCCAGCAGCAAGGGACAGTCCAATGAGCAGTTCTTC CASSKGQSNEQFF
TRBJ1-4 - - TRBV7-9 TGTGCCAGCAGCTCAAAAGGGGTTTCGGCAACTAATGAAAAACTGTTTTTT CASSSKGVSATNEKLFF
TRBJ2-2 few - TRBV4-1 TGCGCCAGCAGCCAAGATTATTACGCTAGCTTTGCCGGGGAGCTGTTTTTT CASSQDYYASFAGELFF
TRBJ2-2 many - TRBV5-4 TGTGCCAGCAGGGAGGGGGAGCGGGGGAACACCGGGGAGCTGTTTTTT CASREGERGNTGELFF
TRBJ2-2 - TRBD2 TRBV5-1 TGCGCCAGCAGCCCCGAGGCGGGGGTAGCCACCGGGGAGCTGTTTTTT CASSPEAGVATGELFF
TRBJ1-2 once TRBD1 TRBV11-2 TGTGCCAGCAGCTTAGTATTTGGGGACAGGGGGCGCGGGGACTATGGCTACACCTTC CASSLVFGDRGRGDYGYTF
TRBJ2-7 once - TRBV7-2 TGTGCCAGCAGCTTAGCGCCCGGCTACGAGCAGTACTTC CASSLAPGYEQYF
TRBJ2-1 once TRBD2 TRBV13 TGTGCCAGCAGCACACCGGGACTAGCGGGGACTAATGAGCAGTTCTTC CASSTPGLAGTNEQFF
TRBJ2-1 - - TRBV6-2/TRBV6-3 TGTGCCAGCAGTTTGGTGGGGGCAATGATCTACAATGAGCAGTTCTTC CASSLVGAMIYNEQFF
TRBJ1-3 once - TRBV7-2 TGTGCCAGCAGTAATTTCGTAAGGAGGACGGGAAACACCATATATTTT CASSNFVRRTGNTIYF
TRBJ1-1 - TRBD1 TRBV10-3 TGTGCCATCAGTGAGGGACAGGGAAACACTGAAGCTTTCTTT CAISEGQGNTEAFF
TRBJ2-2 - - TRBV2 TGTGCCAGCAGTGTAATCAACACCGGGGAGCTGTTTTTT CASSVINTGELFF
TRBJ2-1 - - TRBV19 TGTGCCAGTAAGGAATCGGGACACATTAATGAGCAGTTCTTC CASKESGHINEQFF
TRBJ1-6 - - TRBV2 TGTGCCAGCAGTGAACCAGTCAGTTCACCCCTCCACTTT CASSEPVSSPLHF
TRBJ1-6 - TRBD1 TRBV27 TGTGCCAGCAGTATTTTCGCCGGGACAGGGAGAACACCCCTCCACTTT CASSIFAGTGRTPLHF
TRBJ2-3 - TRBD1 TRBV15 TGTGCCACCTCTGACAGGGGGCCTGATACGCAGTATTTT CATSDRGPDTQYF
TRBJ2-5 - - TRBV9 TGTGCCAGCAGCGCGACACTAGGCGGGGAGACCCAGTACTTC CASSATLGGETQYF
TRBJ2-2 - - TRBV10-2 TGCGCCAGCAGTGAGTCGGCTACCGGGGAGCTGTTTTTT CASSESATGELFF
TRBJ2-5 many - TRBV10-3 TGTGCCATCAGTGATGAAGGGAGAGAGACCCAGTACTTC CAISDEGRETQYF
TRBJ1-2 - TRBD1 TRBV28 TGTGCCAGCAGTAATACTCAGGGGGCTTATGGCTACACCTTC CASSNTQGAYGYTF
TRBJ1-1 - - TRBV6-6 TGTGCCAGCAGTTACTTCCCGGGGACACCTGAAGCTTTCTTT CASSYFPGTPEAFF
TRBJ2-3 - - TRBV5-1 TGCGCCAGCAGCAGAGGACCAAGGGGCCCAGATACGCAGTATTTT CASSRGPRGPDTQYF
TRBJ2-5 - - TRBV9 TGTGCCAGCAGCGTAGACCCGGGAAAGGGAGAGACCCAGTACTTC CASSVDPGKGETQYF
TRBJ1-1 - - TRBV24-1 TGTGCCACCATGAGTCAGGGGAACACTGAAGCTTTCTTT CATMSQGNTEAFF
TRBJ2-7 - TRBD1 TRBV10-1 TGCGCCAGCAGTGAGTCGGGCAGGGGGACCTACGAGCAGTACTTC CASSESGRGTYEQYF
TRBJ2-7 - - TRBV29-1 TGCAGCATAAACAGGGGAGGAGTGGGGGAGCAGTACTTC CSINRGGVGEQYF
TRBJ1-2 - TRBD1 TRBV6-5 TGTGCCAGCAGTCCCCCGAGACAGGGAGGCTATGGCTACACCTTC CASSPPRQGGYGYTF
TRBJ1-6 - - TRBV27 TGTGCCAGCACTGGACAGCGAGAGAGGGGACCCCTCCACTTT CASTGQRERGPLHF
TRBJ1-2 - TRBD1 TRBV3-1/TRBV3-2 TGTGCCAGCAGCCTCCGACAGGGCTATGGCTACACCTTC CASSLRQGYGYTF
TRBJ2-1 - - TRBV6-2/TRBV6-3 TGTGCCAGCAGTTATCGACGGGGGCAGTTCTTC CASSYRRGQFF
TRBJ2-5 - TRBD2 TRBV19 TGTGCCAGTAGTCAACTAGCGGGGAGGGTAGAGACCCAGTACTTC CASSQLAGRVETQYF
TRBJ2-2 - - TRBV10-2 TGCGCCAGCTACTACGGGGAGCTGTTTTTT CASYYGELFF
TRBJ1-5 - TRBD1 TRBV3-1/TRBV3-2 TGTGCCAGCAGCCACGGGGACAGCTATAGCAATCAGCCCCAGCATTTT CASSHGDSYSNQPQHF